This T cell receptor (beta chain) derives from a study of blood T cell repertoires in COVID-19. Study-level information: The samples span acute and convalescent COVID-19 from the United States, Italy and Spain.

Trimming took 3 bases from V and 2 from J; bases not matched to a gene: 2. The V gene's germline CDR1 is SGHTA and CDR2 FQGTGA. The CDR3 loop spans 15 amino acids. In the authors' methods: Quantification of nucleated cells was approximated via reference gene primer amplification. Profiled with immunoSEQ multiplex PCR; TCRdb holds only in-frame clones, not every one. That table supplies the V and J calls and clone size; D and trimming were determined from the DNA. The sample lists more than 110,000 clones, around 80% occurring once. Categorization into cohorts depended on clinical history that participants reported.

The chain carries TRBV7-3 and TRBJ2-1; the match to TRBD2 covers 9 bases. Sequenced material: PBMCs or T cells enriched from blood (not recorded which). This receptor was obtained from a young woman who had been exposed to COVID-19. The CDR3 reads CASSLTSGAYNEQFF. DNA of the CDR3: TGTGCCAGCAGCTTGACTAGCGGAGCCTACAATGAGCAGTTCTTC.